Listed here are 19 T cell receptor beta chains from one sample, sequenced in a study of human T cells and chemical hapten exposure. Time point reported: patch test 2, 6 weeks after DPC sensitization. Treatment given: therapeutic diphenylcyclopropenone sensitization with weekly scalp DPC. TCRdb reanalysed the RACE reads using MiXCR and keeps one entry per CDR3 protein. The repertoire includes 110,000 or so distinct CDR3 sequences, less than 10% of them detected once, and approximately 3% sits in the top ten. Here the sequenced sample was whole blood, taken in connection with sensitization to the hapten diphenylcyclopropenone (DPC). These receptors originate from a woman aged 40 to 50 with alopecia areata. Some clones in this sample may be carry-over from other donors' samples.

This clonotype was detected ten times or more. V and J are TRBV29-1 and TRBJ2-7; D gene unclear. Germline V gene lookup returns CDR1 SQVTM and CDR2 ANQGSEA. CDR3 size: 12 residues. V gave up 5 bases and J gave up 2 bases, with 10 bases separating them. CDR3 bases: TGCAGCGTTTCGACAAGAGCCTACGAGCAGTACTTC. It translates to CSVSTRAYEQYF.

This clonotype was found many times. The rearrangement uses TRBV28 and TRBJ1-2; D is unclear. Germline V gene lookup returns CDR1 MDHEN and CDR2 SYDVKM. The ends were cut back, 6 bases at V and 8 bases at J, with 16 bases in the middle. The CDR3 length is 13 residues. The CDR3 here is CASRAGSYEGYTF. The CDR3 DNA reads as TGTGCCAGCAGGGCCGGGTCCTACGAAGGCTACACCTTC.

This clonotype was observed many times. The genes are TRBV5-4 and TRBJ1-3; tentative D call: TRBD1 (6 bases). The CDR3 contains 15 residues. Germline CDR1 and CDR2: SGHNT and YYREEE (reference sequence). V lost 1 base and J 4 bases, leaving 12 bases between the germline ends. The CDR3: CASSLMGALGNTIYF. The DNA for the CDR3 is TGTGCCAGCAGCTTGATGGGGGCCCTCGGAAACACCATATATTTT.

This clonotype has at least ten counts. The V and J genes are TRBV5-1 and TRBJ2-3; 11 bases map to TRBD2. The V gene end was trimmed by 7 bases and the J gene end by 4 bases; junction bases not matched to a gene: 8. Looked up from germline, CDR1 is SGHRS and CDR2 is YFSETQ. There are 15 residues in the CDR3. The CDR3 DNA follows: TGCGCCAGCGGACGACTAGCGGGGACCGCAGATACGCAGTATTTT. Translating gives CASGRLAGTADTQYF.

Only a few counts were recorded for this clonotype. The chain joins TRBV6-6 to TRBJ2-2, with D hard to call. CDR3 length: 13 amino acids. Trimming removed 10 bases from V and 2 bases from J, with 11 bases in between. Germline V lookup: CDR1 MNHNY, CDR2 SVGAGI (reference sequence). As DNA, the CDR3 is TGTGCCACGTGGGGTGTTAACACCGGGGAGCTGTTTTTT. As protein: CATWGVNTGELFF.

The chain has TRBV5-4 and TRBJ2-6; TRBD1 might be the D (6 bases). This CDR3 spans 16 amino acids. CDR1 is SGHNT, CDR2 YYREEE, per germline (reference sequence). Trimming pared 4 bases from V and 0 bases from J, leaving 11 bases between. CDR3 sequence (DNA): TGTGCCAGCAGCCATAGGGACAACTCTGGGGCCAACGTCCTGACTTTC. It codes for CASSHRDNSGANVLTF.

This clonotype was counted ten times or more. The chain carries TRBV28 and TRBJ1-2, with D possibly matching TRBD1 (5 bases). V lost 3 bases and J lost 4, with 12 bases in between. The CDR3 covers 14 residues. CDR1 and CDR2 (germline): MDHEN, SYDVKM. The CDR3 sequence is CASSLPGDAYGYTF. CDR3 nucleotide sequence: TGTGCCAGCAGTTTGCCCGGGGACGCCTATGGCTACACCTTC.

V and J are TRBV7-6 and TRBJ2-5, with 7 bases identical to TRBD2. The germline V gene encodes CDR1 SGHVS and CDR2 FNYEAQ. CDR3 size: 14 residues. V dropped 4 bases and J dropped 5; count of bases not matched to a gene: 7. The CDR3 coding sequence is TGTGCCAGCAGCTCCTCCGTGGGAGGGGAGACCCAGTACTTC. Translated: CASSSSVGGETQYF. The variable domain in full, with the rest retrieved from reference TRBV7-6 and TRBJ2-5, is GAGVSQSPRYKVTKRGQDVALRCDPISGHVSLYWYRQALGQGPEFLTYFNYEAQQDKSGLPNDRFSAERPEGSISTLTIQRTEQRDSAMYRCASSSSVGGETQYFGPGTRLLVL.

The rearrangement joins TRBV6-1 to TRBJ1-5, with a tentative D call TRBD1 (5 bases). V lost 5 bases and J lost 2, with 19 bases in between. CDR1 and CDR2 (germline): MNHNS, SASEGT. This CDR3 is built from 17 residues. The CDR3 is CASSPWDGLYGNQPQHF. CDR3 nucleotide sequence: TGTGCCAGCAGTCCATGGGACGGACTTTACGGCAATCAGCCCCAGCATTTT.

The sample holds a few counts of this clonotype. The chain has TRBV20-1 and TRBJ1-2, with 7 positions matching TRBD1. CDR1 is DFQATT and CDR2 is SNEGSKA in the germline V gene (reference sequence). V shed 6 bases, J shed 4 bases, and the junction held 11 bases outside the gene matches. This CDR3 has 14 residues. The chain's CDR3 is CSAVETGSGYGYTF. Written as DNA, the CDR3 is TGCAGTGCCGTGGAGACAGGGTCAGGCTATGGCTACACCTTC.

This clonotype was observed at least ten times. The chain uses TRBV11-2 and TRBJ2-7; possibly TRBD1 for D (6 bases). V was cut by 6 bases and J by 2 bases, with 23 bases left in between. This CDR3 contains 17 residues. Germline CDR1 reads SGHAT; CDR2 reads FQNNGV. DNA for the CDR3: TGTGCCAGCAGATATTACAGGGATAATGGGATCCCCTACGAGCAGTACTTC. Its translation is CASRYYRDNGIPYEQYF.

This sequence joins TRBV6-5 and TRBJ2-1; 7 nucleotides line up with TRBD2. This CDR3 contains 15 residues. Germline V gives CDR1 MNHEY, CDR2 SVGAGI. With 5 bases clipped from V and 5 bases from J, the junction kept 9 bases outside the gene matches. This CDR3 reads CASSPLRGVNNEQFF. The CDR3 coding sequence is TGTGCCAGCAGTCCCCTCCGGGGGGTCAACAATGAGCAGTTCTTC.

This clonotype was detected ten times or more. The gene calls are TRBV28 and TRBJ2-7; 10 nucleotides align to TRBD1. Germline CDR1 MDHEN, CDR2 SYDVKM. Losses at the gene ends were 7 bases for V and 6 bases for J; bases not matched to a gene: 12. This CDR3 contains 15 residues. The CDR3, as DNA: TGTGCCAGCACCTTGGCCGGGACAGGGGCTGGCGAGCAGTACTTC. Its translation is CASTLAGTGAGEQYF.

The chain carries TRBV5-6 and TRBJ1-3; possibly TRBD1 for D (5 bases). Germline CDR1 is SGHDT and CDR2 is YYEEEE. V gave up 3 bases and J gave up 0 bases, with 16 bases separating them. CDR3 size: 17 residues. The CDR3, as DNA: TGTGCCAGCAGCTATTTCGGGGGACGGTTCTCTGGAAACACCATATATTTT. Residues: CASSYFGGRFSGNTIYF.

In its sample, this clonotype was seen a few times. The J gene is TRBJ2-3, the V gene TRBV7-9; D possibly matches TRBD1 or TRBD2 (6 bases each). The germline V gene encodes CDR1 SEHNR and CDR2 FQNEAQ (reference sequence). V lost 1 base and J lost 2, with 10 bases in between. The CDR3 length is 15 residues. Here the CDR3 reads CASSLVGGFTDTQYF. As DNA, the CDR3 is TGTGCCAGCAGCTTAGTGGGGGGCTTCACAGATACGCAGTATTTT. Together with reference TRBV7-9 and TRBJ2-3, the CDR3 gives the full variable domain: DTGVSQNPRHKITKRGQNVTFRCDPISEHNRLYWYRQTLGQGPEFLTYFQNEAQLEKSRLLSDRFSAERPKGSFSTLEIQRTEQGDSAMYLCASSLVGGFTDTQYFGPGTRLTVL.

This clonotype was seen only a few times. CDR3 sequence: CASSSNRGTQYF. CDR3 DNA sequence: TGTGCCAGCAGCTCAAACCGGGGGACCCAGTACTTC. J is TRBJ2-5 and V is TRBV7-2, with a possible D match to TRBD2 (5 bases). CDR3 length: 12 residues. Germline CDR1 and CDR2: SGHTA and FQGNSA. Trimming removed 4 bases at V and 7 bases at J, with 10 bases between.

Many counts were recorded for this clonotype. The chain joins TRBV20-1 to TRBJ1-1; D is undetermined. Germline V gene lookup returns CDR1 DFQATT and CDR2 SNEGSKA (reference sequence). There are 13 residues in the CDR3. Trimming removed 0 bases from V and 4 bases from J, with 9 bases in between. CDR3 sequence reads: CSARDPLGTEAFF. The CDR3 DNA reads as TGCAGTGCTAGAGATCCCTTGGGCACTGAAGCTTTCTTT.

This clonotype was observed at least ten times. CDR3 region: CASSPNTGELFF. CDR3 in DNA: TGCGCCAGCAGCCCGAACACCGGGGAGCTGTTTTTT. This chain connects TRBV10-1 to TRBJ2-2; the D is unclear. The CDR3 consists of 12 residues. Germline V lookup: CDR1 WNHNN, CDR2 SYGVQD (reference sequence). Between the trimmed V and J ends, which lost 6 bases and 0 bases, there was a span of 2 bases.

The chain uses TRBV12-3 or TRBV12-4 and TRBJ2-6; D uncertain. Trimming took 5 bases from V and 3 from J, leaving 5 bases between them. The CDR3 has 13 amino acids. This CDR3 reads CASSPYGANVLTF. CDR3 nucleotides: TGTGCCAGCAGTCCCTATGGGGCCAACGTCCTGACTTTC.